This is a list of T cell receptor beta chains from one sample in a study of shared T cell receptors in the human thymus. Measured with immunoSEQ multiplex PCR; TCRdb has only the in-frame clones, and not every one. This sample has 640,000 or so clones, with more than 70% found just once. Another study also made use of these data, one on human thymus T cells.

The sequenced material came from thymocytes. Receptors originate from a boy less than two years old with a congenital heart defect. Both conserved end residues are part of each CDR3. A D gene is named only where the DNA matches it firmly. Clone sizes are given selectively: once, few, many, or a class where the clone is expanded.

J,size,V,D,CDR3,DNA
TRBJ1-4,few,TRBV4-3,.,CASSQISVRGGEKLFF,TGCGCCAGCAGCCAGATAAGTGTTAGGGGAGGTGAAAAACTGTTTTTT
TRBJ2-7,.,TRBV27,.,CASSLRQTYEQYF,TGTGCCAGCAGTTTACGACAGACCTACGAGCAGTACTTC
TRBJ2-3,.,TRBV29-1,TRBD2,CSCGSGGLGDTQYF,TGCAGTTGCGGTAGCGGGGGGTTAGGAGATACGCAGTATTTT
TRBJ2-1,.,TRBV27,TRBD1,CASSLGPSGQGARDEQFF,TGTGCCAGCAGTTTAGGGCCATCCGGACAGGGGGCGAGGGATGAGCAGTTCTTC
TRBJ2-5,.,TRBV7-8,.,CASSSERGDYHLTQYF,TGTGCCAGCAGCTCCGAGAGGGGGGACTACCATCTGACCCAGTACTTC
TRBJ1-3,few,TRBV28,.,CASSTTVTLSGNTIYF,TGTGCCAGCAGCACAACAGTGACCCTTTCTGGAAACACCATATATTTT
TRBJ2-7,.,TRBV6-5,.,CASSYRSTHEQYF,TGTGCCAGCAGTTACAGGAGCACCCACGAGCAGTACTTC
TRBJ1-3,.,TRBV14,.,CASSQVQGGLSGNTIYF,TGTGCCAGCAGCCAAGTGCAAGGTGGACTCTCTGGAAACACCATATATTTT
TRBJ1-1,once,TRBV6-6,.,CASSTPGMNTEAFF,TGTGCCAGCAGCACCCCGGGGATGAACACTGAAGCTTTCTTT
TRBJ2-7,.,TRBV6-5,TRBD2,CASSYPRGEPYEQYF,TGTGCCAGCAGTTACCCCCGGGGGGAACCCTACGAGCAGTACTTC
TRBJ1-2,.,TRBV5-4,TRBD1,CASSFAPTGNYGYTF,TGTGCCAGCAGCTTTGCCCCGACAGGGAACTATGGCTACACCTTC
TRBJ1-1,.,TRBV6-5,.,CASSYGGVEDTEAFF,TGTGCCAGCAGTTATGGGGGGGTGGAAGACACTGAAGCTTTCTTT
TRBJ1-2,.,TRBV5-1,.,CASSLAVAGRPHNYGYTF,TGCGCCAGCAGCTTGGCCGTGGCAGGAAGACCCCACAACTATGGCTACACCTTC
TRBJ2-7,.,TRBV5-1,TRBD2,CASSLAQLAGPEQYF,TGCGCCAGCAGCTTGGCCCAACTAGCGGGACCCGAGCAGTACTTC
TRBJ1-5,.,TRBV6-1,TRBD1,CASSVDRAIMAQHF,TGTGCCAGCAGTGTGGACAGGGCCATCATGGCCCAGCATTTT
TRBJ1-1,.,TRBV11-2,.,CASSLDQGPLNTEAFF,TGTGCCAGCAGCTTAGATCAGGGGCCCCTGAACACTGAAGCTTTCTTT
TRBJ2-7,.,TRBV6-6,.,CASRKQSRSLYEQYF,TGTGCCAGCAGAAAACAGTCCCGCTCTCTCTACGAGCAGTACTTC
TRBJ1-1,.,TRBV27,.,CASSSWTANTEAFF,TGTGCCAGCAGTTCGTGGACAGCGAACACTGAAGCTTTCTTT
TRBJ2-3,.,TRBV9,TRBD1,CASSVLGTGERNTQYF,TGTGCCAGCAGCGTACTGGGGACAGGGGAAAGAAATACGCAGTATTTT
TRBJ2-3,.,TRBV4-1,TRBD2,CASSQTPSGGTDTQYF,TGCGCCAGCAGCCAGACACCTAGCGGGGGGACAGATACGCAGTATTTT
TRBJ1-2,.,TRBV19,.,CASMLRQGRNYGYTF,TGTGCCAGTATGCTACGTCAGGGGAGAAACTATGGCTACACCTTC
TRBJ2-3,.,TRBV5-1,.,CASSSEPEGTDTQYF,TGCGCCAGCAGCTCAGAACCCGAAGGCACAGATACGCAGTATTTT
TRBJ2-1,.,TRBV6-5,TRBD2,CASSYSLAGREQFF,TGTGCCAGCAGTTACTCGTTAGCGGGGAGGGAGCAGTTCTTC
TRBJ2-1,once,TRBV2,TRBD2,CASSVGIGGRAWSEQFF,TGTGCCAGCAGTGTTGGTATCGGCGGGAGGGCCTGGAGTGAGCAGTTCTTC
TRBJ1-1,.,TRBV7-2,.,CASSLALRFLNTEAFF,TGTGCCAGCAGCTTAGCGCTGCGATTCCTGAACACTGAAGCTTTCTTT
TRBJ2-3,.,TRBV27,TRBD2,CASSPPGLAGGPGVNTDTQYF,TGTGCCAGCAGTCCCCCGGGACTAGCGGGAGGGCCCGGTGTTAACACAGATACGCAGTATTTT
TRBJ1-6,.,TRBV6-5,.,CASKQGEDNNSPLHF,TGTGCCAGCAAACAGGGCGAGGACAATAATTCACCCCTCCACTTT
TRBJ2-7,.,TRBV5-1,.,CASSLGVRGGAREQYF,TGCGCCAGCAGCTTGGGGGTGAGGGGGGGGGCCAGAGAGCAGTACTTC
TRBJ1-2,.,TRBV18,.,CASSPKERAYGYTF,TGTGCCAGCTCACCAAAAGAGAGGGCCTATGGCTACACCTTC
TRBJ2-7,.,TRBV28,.,CASSFGAVSYEQYF,TGTGCCAGCAGTTTTGGGGCAGTCTCCTACGAGCAGTACTTC
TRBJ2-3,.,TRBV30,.,CAWSAGFYSDTQYF,TGTGCCTGGAGCGCCGGGTTCTATTCGGATACGCAGTATTTT
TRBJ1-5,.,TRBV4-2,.,CASSHSTYGGATGNQPQHF,TGTGCCAGCAGCCATTCCACCTACGGGGGGGCGACGGGCAATCAGCCCCAGCATTTT
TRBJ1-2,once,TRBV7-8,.,CASSTSSFDLTLMGGYTF,TGTGCCAGCAGCACCTCCTCTTTTGATCTCACCCTAATGGGCGGCTACACCTTC
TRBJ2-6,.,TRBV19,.,CASSLLPTPSGANVLTF,TGTGCCAGTAGTCTGCTTCCTACCCCCTCTGGGGCCAACGTCCTGACTTTC
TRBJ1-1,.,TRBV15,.,CATSRDQGQNTEAFF,TGTGCCACCAGCAGAGATCAGGGGCAGAACACTGAAGCTTTCTTT
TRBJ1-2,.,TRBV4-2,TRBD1,CASSQEAGRGNYGYTF,TGTGCCAGCAGCCAAGAGGCCGGCAGGGGGAACTATGGCTACACCTTC
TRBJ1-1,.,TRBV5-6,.,CASSLWTQGPNTEAFF,TGTGCCAGCAGCCTTTGGACACAGGGACCGAACACTGAAGCTTTCTTT
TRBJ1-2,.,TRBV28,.,CASSAIWAYGYTF,TGTGCCAGCAGTGCCATTTGGGCTTATGGCTACACCTTC
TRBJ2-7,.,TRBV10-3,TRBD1,CAISGRDRGGEQYF,TGTGCCATCAGTGGCCGGGACAGGGGTGGCGAGCAGTACTTC
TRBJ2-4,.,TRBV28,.,CASRQGRGGAKNIQYF,TGTGCCAGCAGACAGGGGCGGGGTGGGGCCAAAAACATTCAGTACTTC
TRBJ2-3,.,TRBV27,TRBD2,CASSLRGSWADTQYF,TGTGCCAGCAGTTTACGCGGGAGTTGGGCAGATACGCAGTATTTT
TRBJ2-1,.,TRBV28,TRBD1,CASSKRSGGQGHNEQFF,TGTGCCAGCAGCAAACGGTCGGGGGGACAGGGCCACAATGAGCAGTTCTTC
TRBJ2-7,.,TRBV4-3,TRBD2,CASSQGGGYEQYF,TGCGCCAGCAGCCAGGGGGGGGGCTACGAGCAGTACTTC
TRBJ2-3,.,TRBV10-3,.,CAISESGRGASTDTQYF,TGTGCCATCAGTGAGTCCGGCAGGGGGGCTAGCACAGATACGCAGTATTTT
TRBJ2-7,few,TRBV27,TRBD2,CASSLAGGLYEQYF,TGTGCCAGCAGTTTAGCGGGAGGGCTCTACGAGCAGTACTTC
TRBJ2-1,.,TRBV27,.,CASTCRVHNEQFF,TGTGCCAGCACGTGCCGGGTCCACAATGAGCAGTTCTTC
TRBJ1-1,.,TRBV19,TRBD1,CASSRDRGRTEAFF,TGTGCCAGTAGTCGGGACAGGGGGAGGACTGAAGCTTTCTTT
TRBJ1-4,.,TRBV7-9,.,CASSLETGSMFF,TGTGCCAGCAGCTTAGAAACAGGGAGCATGTTTTTT
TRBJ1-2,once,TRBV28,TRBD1,CASSFGQVDGYTF,TGTGCCAGCAGTTTCGGACAGGTTGATGGCTACACCTTC
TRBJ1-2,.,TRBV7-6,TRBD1,CASSPYHRGQDYGYTF,TGTGCCAGCAGCCCGTACCACAGGGGGCAGGACTATGGCTACACCTTC